This T cell receptor (beta chain) was found in a study of Graves' ophthalmopathy and Graves' hyperthyroidism. As for the study in general: Upon initial diagnosis and before any treatment, peripheral blood was collected.

Reliance was placed on clinical symptoms, serum thyroxine, TRAb, thyroid ultrasound and orbital computed tomography for diagnosis. The authors isolated PBMCs from around 10 ml of fresh peripheral blood. Amplifying from RNA transcripts, the study obtained TCR beta CDR3 regions. Second-round multiplex PCR came after first-round RT-PCR with HTBI primers. TCRdb independently ran MiXCR on the multiplex PCR reads; one entry per CDR3 protein. The sample has tens of thousands of distinct CDR3 sequences; roughly 46% are singletons. Germline CDR1 and CDR2: SGDLS and YYNGEE. V lost 1 base and J lost 0, with 11 bases in between. This CDR3 is 16 amino acids long. This clonotype has ten or more counts.

The chain combines TRBV9 with TRBJ2-1, with D perhaps matching TRBD1 (6 bases). This clonotype originated in an adult woman with Graves' ophthalmopathy. Sequences were obtained from peripheral blood. In DNA form, the CDR3 reads TGTGCCAGCAGCGTACTGGGGGCTTACTCCTACAATGAGCAGTTCTTC. This sequence encodes CASSVLGAYSYNEQFF. The complete variable domain, with remaining parts taken from reference TRBV9 and TRBJ2-1, reads DSGVTQTPKHLITATGQRVTLRCSPRSGDLSVYWYQQSLDQGLQFLIQYYNGEERAKGNILERFSAQQFPDLHSELNLSSLELGDSALYFCASSVLGAYSYNEQFFGPGTRLTVL.